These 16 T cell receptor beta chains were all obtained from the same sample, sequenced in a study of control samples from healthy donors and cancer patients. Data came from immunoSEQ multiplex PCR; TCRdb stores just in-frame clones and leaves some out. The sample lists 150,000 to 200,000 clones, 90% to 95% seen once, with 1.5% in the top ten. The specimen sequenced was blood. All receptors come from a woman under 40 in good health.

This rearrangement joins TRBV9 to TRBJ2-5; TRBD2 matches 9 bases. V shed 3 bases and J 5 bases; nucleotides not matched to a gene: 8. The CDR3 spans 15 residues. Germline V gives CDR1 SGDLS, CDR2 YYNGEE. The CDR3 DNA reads TGTGCCAGCAGCGCCTCAGCGGGGGGAGGGGAGACCCAGTACTTC. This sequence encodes CASSASAGGGETQYF.

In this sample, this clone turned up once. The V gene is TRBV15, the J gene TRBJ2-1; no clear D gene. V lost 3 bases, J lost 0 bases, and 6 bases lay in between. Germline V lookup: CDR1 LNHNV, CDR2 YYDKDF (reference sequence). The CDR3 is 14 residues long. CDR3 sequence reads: CATSRASSYNEQFF. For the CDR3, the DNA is TGTGCCACCAGCAGGGCCAGCTCCTACAATGAGCAGTTCTTC.

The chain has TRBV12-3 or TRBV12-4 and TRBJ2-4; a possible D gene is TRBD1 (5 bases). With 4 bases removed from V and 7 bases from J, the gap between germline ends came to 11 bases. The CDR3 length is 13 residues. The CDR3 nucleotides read TGTGCCAGCAGTTCCGACAGTGGGAACATTCAGTACTTC. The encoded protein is CASSSDSGNIQYF.

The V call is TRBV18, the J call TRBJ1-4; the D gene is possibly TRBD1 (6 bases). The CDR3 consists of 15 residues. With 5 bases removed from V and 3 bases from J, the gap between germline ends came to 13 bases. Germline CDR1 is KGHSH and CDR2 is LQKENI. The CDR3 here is CASSDSQGSNEKLFF. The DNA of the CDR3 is TGTGCCAGCTCAGACTCACAGGGCTCTAATGAAAAACTGTTTTTT.

The CDR3 is CASSLTDLNTEAFF. DNA for the CDR3: TGTGCCAGCAGCTTAACAGACCTGAACACTGAAGCTTTCTTT. The chain employs TRBV11-3 and TRBJ1-1; D is undetermined. Germline-derived CDR1 and CDR2 are SGHNT and YENEEA. The CDR3 spans 14 residues. V was clipped by 2 bases and J by 0 bases, with 7 bases between them.

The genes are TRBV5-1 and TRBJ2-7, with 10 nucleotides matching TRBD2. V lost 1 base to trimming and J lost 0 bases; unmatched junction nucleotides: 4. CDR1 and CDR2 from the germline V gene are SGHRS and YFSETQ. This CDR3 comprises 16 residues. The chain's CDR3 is CASSLILAGASYEQYF. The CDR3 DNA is TGCGCCAGCAGCTTGATCCTAGCGGGAGCCTCCTACGAGCAGTACTTC.

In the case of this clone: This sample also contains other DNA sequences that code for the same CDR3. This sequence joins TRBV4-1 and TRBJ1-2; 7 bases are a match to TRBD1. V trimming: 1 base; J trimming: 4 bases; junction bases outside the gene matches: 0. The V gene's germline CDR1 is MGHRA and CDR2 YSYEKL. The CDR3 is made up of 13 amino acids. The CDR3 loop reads CASSQGQGYGYTF. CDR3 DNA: TGCGCCAGCAGCCAAGGACAGGGCTATGGCTACACCTTC.

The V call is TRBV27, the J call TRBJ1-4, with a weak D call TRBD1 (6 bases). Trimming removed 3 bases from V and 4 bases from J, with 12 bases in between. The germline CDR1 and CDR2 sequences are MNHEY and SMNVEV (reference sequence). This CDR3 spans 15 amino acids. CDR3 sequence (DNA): TGTGCCAGCAGTTTGAGGGGGTCAGGTAATGAAAAACTGTTTTTT. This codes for CASSLRGSGNEKLFF.

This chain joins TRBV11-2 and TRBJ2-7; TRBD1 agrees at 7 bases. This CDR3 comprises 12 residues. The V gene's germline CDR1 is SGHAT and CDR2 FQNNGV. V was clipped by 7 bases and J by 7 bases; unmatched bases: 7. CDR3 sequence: CASNRQGGEQYF. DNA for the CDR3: TGTGCCAGCAACCGACAGGGTGGTGAGCAGTACTTC.

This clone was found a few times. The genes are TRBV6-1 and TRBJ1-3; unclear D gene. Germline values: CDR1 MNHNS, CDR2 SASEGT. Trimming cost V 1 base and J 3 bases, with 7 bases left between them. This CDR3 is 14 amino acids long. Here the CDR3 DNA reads TGTGCCAGCAGTGAAGGGGAAAGTGGAAACACCATATATTTT. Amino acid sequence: CASSEGESGNTIYF.

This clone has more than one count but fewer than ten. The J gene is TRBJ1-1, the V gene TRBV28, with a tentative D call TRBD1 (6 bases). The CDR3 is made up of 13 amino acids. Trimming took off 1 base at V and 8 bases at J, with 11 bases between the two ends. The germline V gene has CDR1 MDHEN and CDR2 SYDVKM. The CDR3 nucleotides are TGTGCCAGCAGTTTATATAGGGGGGCGGAAGCTTTCTTT. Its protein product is CASSLYRGAEAFF. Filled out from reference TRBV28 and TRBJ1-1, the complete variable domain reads DVKVTQSSRYLVKRTGEKVFLECVQDMDHENMFWYRQDPGLGLRLIYFSYDVKMKEKGDIPEGYSVSREKKERFSLILESASTNQTSMYLCASSLYRGAEAFFGQGTRLTVV.

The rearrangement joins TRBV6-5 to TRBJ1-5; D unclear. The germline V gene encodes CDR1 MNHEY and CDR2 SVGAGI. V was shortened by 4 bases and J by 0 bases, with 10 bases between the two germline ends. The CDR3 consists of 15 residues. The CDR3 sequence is CASSSPPNSNQPQHF. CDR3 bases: TGTGCCAGCAGTTCCCCGCCGAATAGCAATCAGCCCCAGCATTTT.

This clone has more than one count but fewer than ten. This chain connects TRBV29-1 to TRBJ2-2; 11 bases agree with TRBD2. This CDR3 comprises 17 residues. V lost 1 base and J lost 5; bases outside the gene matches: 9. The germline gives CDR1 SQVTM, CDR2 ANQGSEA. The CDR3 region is CSVEGWIAGGGTGELFF. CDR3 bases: TGCAGCGTTGAAGGGTGGATAGCGGGAGGGGGTACCGGGGAGCTGTTTTTT.

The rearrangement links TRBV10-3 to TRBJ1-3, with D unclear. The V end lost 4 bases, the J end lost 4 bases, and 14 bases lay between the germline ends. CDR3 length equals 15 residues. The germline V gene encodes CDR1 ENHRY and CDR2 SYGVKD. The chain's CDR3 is CAISGPGEAGNTIYF. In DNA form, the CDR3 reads TGTGCCATCAGTGGTCCCGGGGAGGCGGGAAACACCATATATTTT.

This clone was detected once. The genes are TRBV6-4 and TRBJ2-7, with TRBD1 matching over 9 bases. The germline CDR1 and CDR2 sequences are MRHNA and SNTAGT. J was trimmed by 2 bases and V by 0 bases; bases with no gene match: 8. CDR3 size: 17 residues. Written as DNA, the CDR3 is TGTGCCAGCAGTGACTCTGAGGGGACAGGGTACACCTACGAGCAGTACTTC. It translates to CASSDSEGTGYTYEQYF.

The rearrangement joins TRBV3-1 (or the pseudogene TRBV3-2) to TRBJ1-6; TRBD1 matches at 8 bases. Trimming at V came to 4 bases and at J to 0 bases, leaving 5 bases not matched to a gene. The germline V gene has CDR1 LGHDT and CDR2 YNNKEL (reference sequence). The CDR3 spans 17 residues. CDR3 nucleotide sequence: TGTGCCAGCAGCCTACGACAGGGGAGCTCCTATAATTCACCCCTCCACTTT. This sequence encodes CASSLRQGSSYNSPLHF.